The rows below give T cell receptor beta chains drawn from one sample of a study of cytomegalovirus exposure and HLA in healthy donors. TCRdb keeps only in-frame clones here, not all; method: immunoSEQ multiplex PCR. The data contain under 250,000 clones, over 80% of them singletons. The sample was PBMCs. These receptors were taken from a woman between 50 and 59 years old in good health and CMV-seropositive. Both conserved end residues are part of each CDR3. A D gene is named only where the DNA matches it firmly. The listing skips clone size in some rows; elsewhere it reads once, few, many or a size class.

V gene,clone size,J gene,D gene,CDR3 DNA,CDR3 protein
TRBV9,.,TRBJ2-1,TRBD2,TGTGCCAGCAGCATCCAACCTCTGGCGGGGGGGCCCAATGAGCAGTTCTTC,CASSIQPLAGGPNEQFF
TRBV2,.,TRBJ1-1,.,TGTGCCAGCAGCGCGACTGAAGTCACTGAAGCTTTCTTT,CASSATEVTEAFF
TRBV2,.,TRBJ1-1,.,TGTGCCAGCCTTGGGGCCCAGAACACTGAAGCTTTCTTT,CASLGAQNTEAFF
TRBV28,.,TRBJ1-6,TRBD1,TGTGCCAGCAGGAAACAGGGGCGGGGTAATTCACCCCTCCACTTT,CASRKQGRGNSPLHF
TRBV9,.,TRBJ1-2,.,TGTGCCAGCAGCGAATCCCCCGGGACACGATATGGCTACACCTTC,CASSESPGTRYGYTF
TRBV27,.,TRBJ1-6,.,TGTGCCAGCAGTCCCTGGGCAGACCTATCCCCCCTCCACTTT,CASSPWADLSPLHF
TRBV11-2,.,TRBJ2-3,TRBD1,TGTGCCAGCAGCTTTCGACAGGGTTTTGTGATAAGAGATACGCAGTATTTT,CASSFRQGFVIRDTQYF
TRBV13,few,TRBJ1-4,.,TGTGCCAGCAGCTTATCCCAGGGTAATGAAAAACTGTTTTTT,CASSLSQGNEKLFF
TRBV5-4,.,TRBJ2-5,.,TGTGCCAGCAGCTTGGATAGCGGGACCCAGTACTTC,CASSLDSGTQYF
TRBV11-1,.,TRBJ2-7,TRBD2,TGTGCCAGCAGACTAGCGGGGGGACCCTACGAGCAGTACTTC,CASRLAGGPYEQYF
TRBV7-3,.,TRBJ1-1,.,TGTGCCAGCAGCTTTGACTTGAATACTGAAGCTTTCTTT,CASSFDLNTEAFF
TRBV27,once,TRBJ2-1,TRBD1,TGTGCCAGCAGTCCGCGATCCGGGACAGGCGTCGGCAATGAGCAGTTCTTC,CASSPRSGTGVGNEQFF
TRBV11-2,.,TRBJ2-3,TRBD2,TGTGCCAGCAGCCCTGGGGGAGGGAGGGGCCCAGATACGCAGTATTTT,CASSPGGGRGPDTQYF
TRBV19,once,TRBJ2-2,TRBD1,TGTGCCAGTACCGAGGGACAGGGAGAAGTCACCGGGGAGCTGTTTTTT,CASTEGQGEVTGELFF
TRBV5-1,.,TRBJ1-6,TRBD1,TGCGCCAGCAAGTTGGGGACAGGGGAAAATTCACCCCTCCACTTT,CASKLGTGENSPLHF
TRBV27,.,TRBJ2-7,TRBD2,TGTGCCAGCAGACCCGGGGGGGGGAGCGAGCAGTACTTC,CASRPGGGSEQYF
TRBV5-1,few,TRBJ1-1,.,TGCGCCAGCAGCCCACGACAGGACTCCTTGAACACTGAAGCTTTCTTT,CASSPRQDSLNTEAFF
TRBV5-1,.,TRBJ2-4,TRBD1,TGCGCCAGCAGCTTGCTGCGGGCGACAGGGTCCGTAGCCAAAAACATTCAGTACTTC,CASSLLRATGSVAKNIQYF
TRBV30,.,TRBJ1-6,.,TGTGCCTGGAACACAGGGAGCTCCTATAATTCACCCCTCCACTTT,CAWNTGSSYNSPLHF
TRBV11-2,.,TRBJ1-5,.,TGTGCCAGCAGCTCCGGGGTTTCCCAGCCCCAGCATTTT,CASSSGVSQPQHF
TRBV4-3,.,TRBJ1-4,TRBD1,TGCGCCAGCAGCCATTTTAAGGGGGCAGGAGGAGAAAAACTGTTTTTT,CASSHFKGAGGEKLFF
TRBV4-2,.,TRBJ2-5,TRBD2,TGTGCCAGCAGCCACTTTAGCGGGGGCCTGGGGGAGACCCAGTACTTC,CASSHFSGGLGETQYF
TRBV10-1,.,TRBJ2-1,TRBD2,TGCGCCAGCTGGGCTAAGCGGGGGCCTTACAATGAGCAGTTCTTC,CASWAKRGPYNEQFF
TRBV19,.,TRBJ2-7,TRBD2,TGTGCCAGCTCACCTGGAGGGAGGGACGGGGGCTACGAGCAGTACTTC,CASSPGGRDGGYEQYF
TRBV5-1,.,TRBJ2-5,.,TGCGCCAGCAGCTTCAGGGTCGGAGAAGAGACCCAGTACTTC,CASSFRVGEETQYF
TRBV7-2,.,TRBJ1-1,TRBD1,TGTGCCAGCAGCTTAGTTGGGACAGGGGGCGCGGGCACTGAAGCTTTCTTT,CASSLVGTGGAGTEAFF
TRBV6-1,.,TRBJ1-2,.,TGTGCCAGCAGTGAACTCGGGAGAGGCTACACCTTC,CASSELGRGYTF
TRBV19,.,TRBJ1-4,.,TGTGCCAGTAGGAACACCGGGGAAGCGGATGAAAAACTGTTTTTT,CASRNTGEADEKLFF
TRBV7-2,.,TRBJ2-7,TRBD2,TGTGCCAGCAGCTTAACTAGCGGGGGGGTACGTAAAGGCGAGCAGTACTTC,CASSLTSGGVRKGEQYF
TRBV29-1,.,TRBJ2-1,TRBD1,TGCAGCGCCGGACAGGGGGCGGGTGAGCAGTTCTTC,CSAGQGAGEQFF
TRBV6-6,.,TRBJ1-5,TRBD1,TGTGCCAGCAGTTACGGACAGGGGAGCAATCAGCCCCAGCATTTT,CASSYGQGSNQPQHF
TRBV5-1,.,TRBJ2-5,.,TGCGCCAGCAGCCTCCAAGAGACCCAGTACTTC,CASSLQETQYF
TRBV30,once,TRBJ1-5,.,TGTGCCTGGAGTCGGGGTAATCAGCCCCAGCATTTT,CAWSRGNQPQHF